This passage covers 27 T cell receptor delta chains from one sample sequenced in a study of gamma-delta chains in newborns, infants, children. TCRdb redid the clone calls on the reads with CATT. The data hold nearly 5,500 delta-chain clones, with about 18% observed a single time. The sequenced sample consisted of blood. The receptors shown here come from a child who was a newborn, infant or young child, either healthy, febrile or measles-vaccinated (not recorded which).

In its sample, this clone is medium-sized. This rearrangement joins TRDV2 to TRDJ1; TRDD3 agrees at 8 bases. Germline V gene sequence: CDR1 GEAIGNYY, CDR2 EKD. The CDR3 runs to 15 residues. The J segment lost 4 bases and the V segment lost 1 base, leaving 7 bases of the junction unmatched. The CDR3 is CACDTISGYGDKLIF. The CDR3 DNA follows: TGTGCCTGTGACACGATTTCGGGATACGGCGATAAACTCATCTTT.

CDR3 sequence reads: CACDSISLGDGFGKLIF. DNA for the CDR3: TGTGCCTGTGACTCTATCTCCCTGGGGGACGGTTTCGGTAAACTCATCTTT. This chain connects TRDV2 to TRDJ1, with TRDD3 matching over 8 bases. Germline values: CDR1 GEAIGNYY, CDR2 EKD. The CDR3 has 17 residues. Losses at the gene ends were 3 bases for V and 7 bases for J; bases not matched to a gene: 18.

This clone was seen a handful of times. A single base separates this from a much larger clone, so it may be a read error. The gene calls are TRDV2 and TRDJ3, with D perhaps matching TRDD3 (6 bases). The CDR3 contains 20 residues. Germline-derived CDR1 and CDR2 are GEAIGNYY and EKD. CDR3 nucleotide sequence: TGTGCCTGTGGCACCGTGGGACGGATACAGGGCTCCTGGGACACCCGACAGATGTTTTTC. As protein: CACGTVGRIQGSWDTRQMFF.

In this sample, this clone turned up a few times. The rearrangement links TRDV3 to TRDJ1; 8 nucleotides agree with TRDD3. The CDR3 covers 22 residues. The germline V gene encodes CDR1 TVYSNPD and CDR2 GDNSRS (reference sequence). The J segment lost 0 bases and the V segment lost 1 base, leaving 28 bases of the junction unmatched. CDR3 protein: CAFNRPGPTGDTDYSYTDKLIF. CDR3 in DNA: TGTGCCTTTAACCGCCCTGGTCCTACCGGGGATACAGACTATTCGTACACCGATAAACTCATCTTT.

This clone was counted only a few times. This chain connects TRDV2 to TRDJ3, with a tentative D call TRDD3 (5 bases). CDR1 is GEAIGNYY, CDR2 EKD, per germline. Between the trimmed V and J ends, which lost 2 bases and 1 base, there was a span of 17 bases. CDR3 length: 19 amino acids. The CDR3 protein is CACDIAGSRLSWDTRQMFF. CDR3 DNA: TGTGCCTGTGACATCGCGGGATCTCGACTATCCTGGGACACCCGACAGATGTTTTTC.

Relative to its sample, this clone is medium-sized. The chain carries TRDV2 and TRDJ3; 8 nucleotides line up with TRDD3. The CDR3 has 19 residues. The V and J ends lost 0 bases and 0 bases, in that order; junction bases with no gene match: 6. CDR1 GEAIGNYY and CDR2 EKD come from the germline V gene. CDR3 DNA: TGTGCCTGTGACACCGGTACTGGGGGCAGCTCCTGGGACACCCGACAGATGTTTTTC. It yields the protein CACDTGTGGSSWDTRQMFF.

In its sample, this clone is medium-sized. Other DNA sequences in the same sample also yield this CDR3. The chain recombines TRDV2 with TRDJ1; 13 positions agree with TRDD3. TCRdb is silent on the J gene; assignment here came from matching the DNA to germline. Per germline, CDR1 GEAIGNYY and CDR2 EKD. This CDR3 contains 20 residues. The junction had 15 bases not matched to a gene; V was cut back by 1 base and J by 2 bases. CDR3 loop: CACDTLAVTGGYAETDKLIF. The CDR3 coding sequence is TGTGCCTGTGACACTTTGGCGGTTACTGGGGGATACGCCGAAACCGATAAACTCATCTTT.

With respect to this clone: A read error may explain this, as a much larger clone is one base away. The V and J genes are TRDV2 and TRDJ3, with 8 bases aligning to TRDD3. The J gene, missing from TCRdb, was assigned here through DNA to germline matching. This CDR3 contains 22 residues. Germline CDR1 is GEAIGNYY and CDR2 is EKD. The CDR3 sequence is CACDSGWGTDLISSWDTRKMFF. The DNA of the CDR3 is TGTGCCTGTGATTCCGGCTGGGGGACAGATTTGATTAGCTCCTGGGACACCCGAAAGATGTTTTTC.

The chain has TRDV2 and TRDJ3; 13 nucleotides align to TRDD3. V dropped 0 bases and J dropped 0; count of bases not matched to a gene: 13. CDR3 size: 23 residues. Germline loops: CDR1 GEAIGNYY, CDR2 EKD. CDR3 loop: CACDTATGGYAQVSSWDTRQMFF. The CDR3 DNA sequence: TGTGCCTGTGACACCGCGACTGGGGGATACGCCCAGGTCAGCTCCTGGGACACCCGACAGATGTTTTTC.

This clone was seen only a few times. A much larger clone lies one base from this, so it may be a read error. The genes are TRDV1 and TRDJ1; 9 bases fit TRDD3. Germline-derived CDR1 and CDR2 are TSWWSYY and QGS. The trim removed 4 bases at V and 4 bases at J, leaving 28 bases unmatched. This CDR3 has 22 residues. The CDR3 is CALGGVPIFSPGILGEHDKLIF. CDR3 nucleotides: TGTGCTCTTGGGGGCGTCCCGATCTTCTCGCCGGGTATACTGGGGGAACACGATAAACTCATCTTT.

To note about this clone: One end of the junction is discordant with germline, which a read error may explain. The V call is TRDV1, the J call TRDJ1; a possible D gene is TRDD3 (5 bases). The germline CDR1 and CDR2 sequences are TSWWSYY and QGS. This CDR3 is built from 18 residues. The CDR3 DNA reads as TGTGCTCTTGGGGAGTTCGGGGGTAAAGACCTCTACACCGATAAACTCACCTTT. Encoded protein: CALGEFGGKDLYTDKLTF.

This clone was seen a few times. The junction shows a germline mismatch at one end, possibly a read error. Other DNA sequences within the sample encode an identical CDR3. CDR3 in amino acids: CACDTVLGSWDTRQMFF. In DNA, the CDR3 is TGTGCCTGTGACACCGTACTGGGTTCCTGGGACACCCGACAGATGTTCTTC. The V and J genes are TRDV2 and TRDJ3; tentatively, D is TRDD3 (6 bases). Germline CDR1 reads GEAIGNYY; CDR2 reads EKD. The length of the CDR3 is 17 residues.

The chain is built from TRDV2 and TRDJ1; 12 bases align to TRDD3. V trimming: 0 bases; J trimming: 8 bases; junction bases outside the gene matches: 18. This CDR3 is built from 19 residues. In germline, CDR1 is GEAIGNYY, CDR2 EKD. CDR3 residues: CACDTLTSQTGGYFQKLIF. CDR3 DNA: TGTGCCTGTGACACCCTAACCTCTCAAACTGGGGGATACTTTCAAAAACTCATCTTT.

No J gene was called, and the V gene is TRDV2; the table assigns TRDD3, which was not confirmed against the DNA. The CDR3 sequence is 17 residues long. Germline values: CDR1 GEAIGNYY, CDR2 EKD. In DNA, the CDR3 is TGTGCCTGTGACACCGGGAAGGGGCTGGGGGATACGAGGACAATCATCTTT. Encoded protein: CACDTGKGLGDTRTIIF.

A few counts support this clone. Other DNA variants within this sample encode the same CDR3. The chain links TRDV2 to TRDJ3; 12 bases fit TRDD3. Germline assignment: CDR1 GEAIGNYY and CDR2 EKD. The V and J ends lost 1 base and 0 bases, in that order; junction bases with no gene match: 6. The CDR3 loop spans 20 amino acids. This CDR3 reads CACDTLLGDTGSWDTRQMFF. DNA for the CDR3: TGTGCCTGTGACACTTTACTGGGGGATACTGGCTCCTGGGACACCCGACAGATGTTTTTC.

Remarks on this clone: This sample includes further DNA sequences coding for the same CDR3. The chain joins TRDV1 to TRDJ1; D might be TRDD2 (6 bases). V gave up 3 bases and J gave up 5 bases, with 22 bases separating them. CDR1 TSWWSYY and CDR2 QGS come from the germline V gene. The CDR3 is made up of 17 amino acids. CDR3 sequence reads: CALGEFLPLLSLDKLIF. As DNA, the CDR3 is TGTGCTCTTGGGGAGTTCCTTCCGCTTTTAAGTTTGGATAAACTCATCTTT.

This clone was counted a few times. V and J are TRDV3 and TRDJ1; TRDD3 agrees at 7 bases. The CDR3 contains 17 residues. In germline, CDR1 is TVYSNPD, CDR2 GDNSRS (reference sequence). The J segment lost 0 bases and the V segment lost 4 bases, leaving 17 bases of the junction unmatched. The CDR3 spells CASHAGGHPPYTDKLIF. DNA of the CDR3: TGTGCCTCCCACGCTGGGGGTCACCCCCCGTACACCGATAAACTCATCTTT.

The V segment is TRDV2, and no J call was made; the D call of TRDD3 is as the table states it, not checked on the DNA. Looked up from germline, CDR1 is GEAIGNYY and CDR2 is EKD. This CDR3 is built from 14 residues. Here the CDR3 DNA reads TGTGCCTGGGACACGATGTCTGGGGGAGCAAAAATCTTCTTT. It yields the protein CAWDTMSGGAKIFF.

This clone turned up a few times. The junction departs from the called germline gene at one end, perhaps through a read error. The same CDR3 can be traced to other DNA sequences in this sample. This chain uses TRDV1 with TRDJ1; 9 bases align to TRDD3. Looked up from germline, CDR1 is TSWWSYY and CDR2 is QGS. The CDR3 covers 19 residues. DNA of the CDR3: TGTGCTCTTGGGACCTCCTTGTACTGGGGATACGCTGACACCGATAAACTTATCTTT. Its protein product is CALGTSLYWGYADTDKLIF.

Worth noting for this clone: A far larger clone is one base from this, pointing to a likely read error. The chain is built from TRDV2 and TRDJ1; 7 nucleotides align to TRDD3. The V gene end was trimmed by 3 bases and the J gene end by 0 bases; junction bases not matched to a gene: 3. The CDR3 runs to 14 residues. The germline V gene encodes CDR1 GEAIGNYY and CDR2 EKD. CDR3 sequence reads: CACDVLGYTDKLIF. The CDR3 DNA is TGTGCCTGTGACGTACTGGGGTACACCGATAAACTCATCTTT.

In this sample, this clone turned up a few times. The J gene is TRDJ1, the V gene TRAV29/DV5; D unclear. The CDR3 totals 16 residues. CDR1 is NSMFDY, CDR2 ISSIKDK, per germline. V was pared by 0 bases and J by 1 base, with 16 bases between. This CDR3 reads CAASATGRDFTDKLIF. The DNA of the CDR3 is TGTGCAGCAAGCGCGACAGGAAGGGACTTCACCGATAAACTCATCTTT. Based on the CDR3 plus reference TRAV29/DV5 and TRDJ1, the full variable domain is DQQVKQNSPSLSVQEGRISILNCDYTNSMFDYFLWYKKYPAEGPTFLISISSIKDKNEDGRFTVFLNKSAKHLSLHIVPSQPGDSAVYFCAASATGRDFTDKLIFGKGTRVTVEP.

About this clone: The junction shows a germline mismatch at one end, possibly a read error. This rearrangement joins TRDV3 to TRDJ1; 13 nucleotides line up with TRDD3. No J gene is reported in TCRdb; it was inferred here by comparing the DNA with germline. The CDR3 contains 24 residues. Germline V gene sequence: CDR1 TVYSNPD, CDR2 GDNSRS (reference sequence). In DNA, the CDR3 is TGTGCATTTAGGACTGTAGCCAGCCTACCACTACTGGGGGATACGCACTGCCGTACCGATAAACTCATCTTT. Protein: CAFRTVASLPLLGDTHCRTDKLIF. The entire variable domain, with the rest obtained from reference TRDV3 and TRDJ1, is as follows: CDKVTQSSPDQTVASGSEVVLLCTYDTVYSNPDLFWYRIRPDYSFQFVFYGDNSRSEGADFTQGRFSVKHILTQKAFHLVISPVRTEDSATYYCAFRTVASLPLLGDTHCRTDKLIFGKGTRVTVEP.

Turning to this clone: Germline is not matched at one junction end, which may reflect a read error. In the same sample, other DNA sequences code for this CDR3. This chain links TRDV2 with TRDJ1; possibly TRDD3 for D (6 bases). Germline V gives CDR1 GEAIGNYY, CDR2 EKD. CDR3 size: 16 residues. CDR3 residues: CACDTVGARDTDKLIF. For the CDR3, the DNA is TGCGCCTGTGACACCGTGGGGGCAAGGGACACCGATAAACTCATCTTT.

In its sample, this clone is large. This sequence joins TRDV2 and TRDJ2, with TRDD3 matching over 12 bases. Germline CDR1 is GEAIGNYY and CDR2 is EKD. Unmatched junction bases numbered 11, after V lost 3 bases and J lost 4 bases. The CDR3 spans 18 residues. In DNA form, the CDR3 reads TGTGCCTGTGACCCTGTACTGGGGGATACAGGTAGGACAGCACAACTCTTCTTT. It yields the protein CACDPVLGDTGRTAQLFF.

This clone has a handful of counts. A far larger clone is one base from this, pointing to a likely read error. This chain joins TRDV2 and TRDJ3; 9 nucleotides align to TRDD3. As TCRdb names no J gene, one was assigned here on the basis of a DNA match to germline. This CDR3 comprises 19 residues. Germline V gene lookup returns CDR1 GEAIGNYY and CDR2 EKD. V was pared by 3 bases and J by 0 bases, with 8 bases of the junction left unmatched. CDR3 in amino acids: CACDDWGRRSSWDTRQMFF. CDR3 bases: TGTGCCTGTGACGACTGGGGGAGGCGATCCTCCTGGGACACCCGACAGATGTTTTTC.

In the case of this clone: A read error may be the cause here, since a much bigger clone is one base away. The V call is TRDV2, the J call TRDJ2; D is perhaps TRDD3 (6 bases). The CDR3 is 14 residues long. The V and J ends lost 3 bases and 8 bases respectively, with 15 bases between them. Germline CDR1 and CDR2: GEAIGNYY and EKD. CDR3 region: CACDPLGICAQLFF. The CDR3 DNA is TGTGCCTGTGACCCACTGGGAATTTGCGCACAACTCTTCTTT.

There are a few counts of this clone. The chain joins TRDV2 to TRDJ1; 13 bases match TRDD3. The junction had 8 bases not matched to a gene; V was cut back by 2 bases and J by 0 bases. CDR1 is GEAIGNYY, CDR2 EKD, per germline. The CDR3 consists of 18 residues. DNA for the CDR3: TGTGCCTGTGACAAAGTACTGGGGGATACGGTCCACACCGATAAACTCATCTTT. Translating gives CACDKVLGDTVHTDKLIF.